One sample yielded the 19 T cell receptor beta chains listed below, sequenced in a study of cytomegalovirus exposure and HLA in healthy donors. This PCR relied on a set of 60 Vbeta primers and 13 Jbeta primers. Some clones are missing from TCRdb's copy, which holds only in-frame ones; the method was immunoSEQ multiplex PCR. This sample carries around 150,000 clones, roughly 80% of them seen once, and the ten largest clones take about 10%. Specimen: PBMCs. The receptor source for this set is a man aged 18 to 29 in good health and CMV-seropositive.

The CDR3 DNA sequence: TGTGCCAGCGAAGCGACAGGGAGTGGCTATGGCTACACCTTC. This translates into CASEATGSGYGYTF. V usage is TRBV2 and J usage is TRBJ1-2; 7 nucleotides align to TRBD1. The germline gives CDR1 SNHLY, CDR2 FYNNEI. This CDR3 region has 14 residues. J lost 4 bases, V lost 8 bases, and 10 bases had no gene match.

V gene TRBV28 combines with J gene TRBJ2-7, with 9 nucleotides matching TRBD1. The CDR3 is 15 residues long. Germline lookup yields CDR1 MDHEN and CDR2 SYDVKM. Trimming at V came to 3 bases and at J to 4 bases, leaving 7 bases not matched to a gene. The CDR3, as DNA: TGTGCCAGCAGTTTGGGACAGGGTAATTTTTACGAGCAGTACTTC. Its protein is CASSLGQGNFYEQYF.

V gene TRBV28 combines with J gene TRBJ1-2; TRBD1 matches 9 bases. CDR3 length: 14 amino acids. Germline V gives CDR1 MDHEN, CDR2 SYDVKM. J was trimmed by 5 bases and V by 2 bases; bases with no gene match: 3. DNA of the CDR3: TGTGCCAGCAGTTTAACAGGGGGCGGGTATGGCTACACCTTC. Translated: CASSLTGGGYGYTF.

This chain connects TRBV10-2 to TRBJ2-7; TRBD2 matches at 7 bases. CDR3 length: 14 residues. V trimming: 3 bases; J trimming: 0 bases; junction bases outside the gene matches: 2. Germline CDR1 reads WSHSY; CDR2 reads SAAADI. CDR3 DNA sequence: TGCGCCAGCAGTGAAGGGGACTACTCCTACGAGCAGTACTTC. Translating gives CASSEGDYSYEQYF.

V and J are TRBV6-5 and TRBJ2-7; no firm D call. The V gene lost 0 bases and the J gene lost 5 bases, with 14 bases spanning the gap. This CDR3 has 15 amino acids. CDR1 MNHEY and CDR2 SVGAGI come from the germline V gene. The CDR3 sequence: CASSYSVFRTNEQYF. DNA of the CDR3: TGTGCCAGCAGTTACTCGGTCTTCAGAACAAACGAGCAGTACTTC.

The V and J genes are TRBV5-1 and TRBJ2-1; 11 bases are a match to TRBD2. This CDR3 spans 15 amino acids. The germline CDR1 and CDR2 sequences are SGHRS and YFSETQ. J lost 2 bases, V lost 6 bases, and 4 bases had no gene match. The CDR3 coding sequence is TGCGCCAGCAACCCTAGCGGGAGGACCTACAATGAGCAGTTCTTC. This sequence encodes CASNPSGRTYNEQFF.

CDR3 nucleotide sequence: TGTGCCAGCAGCTCTCAGCGGGAAGGGACCTACAATGAGCAGTTCTTC. Translated: CASSSQREGTYNEQFF. V and J are TRBV7-9 and TRBJ2-1; 7 bases map to TRBD2. J was trimmed by 2 bases and V by 4 bases; bases with no gene match: 8. From germline, CDR1 is SEHNR and CDR2 FQNEAQ (reference sequence). This CDR3 contains 16 residues.

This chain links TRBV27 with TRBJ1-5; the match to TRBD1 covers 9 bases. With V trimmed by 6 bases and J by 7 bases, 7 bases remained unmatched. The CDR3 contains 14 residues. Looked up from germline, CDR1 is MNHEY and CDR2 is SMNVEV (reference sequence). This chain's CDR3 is CASRGQGINQPQHF. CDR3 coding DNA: TGTGCCAGCAGGGGACAGGGAATCAACCAGCCCCAGCATTTT.

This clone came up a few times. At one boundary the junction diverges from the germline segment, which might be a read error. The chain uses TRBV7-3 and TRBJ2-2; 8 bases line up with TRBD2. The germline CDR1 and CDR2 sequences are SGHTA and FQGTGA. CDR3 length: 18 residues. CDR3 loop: CASSVTPSGFRGAGELFF. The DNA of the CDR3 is TGTGCCAGCAGCGTAACGCCTAGCGGGTTCCGGGGGGCCGGGGAGCTGTTTTTT.

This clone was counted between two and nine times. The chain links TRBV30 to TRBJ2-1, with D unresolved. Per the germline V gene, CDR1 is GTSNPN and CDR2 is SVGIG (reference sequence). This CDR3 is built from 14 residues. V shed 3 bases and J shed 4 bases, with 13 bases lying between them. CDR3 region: CAWRLPAAYNEQFF. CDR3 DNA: TGTGCCTGGAGGCTGCCGGCGGCTTACAATGAGCAGTTCTTC.

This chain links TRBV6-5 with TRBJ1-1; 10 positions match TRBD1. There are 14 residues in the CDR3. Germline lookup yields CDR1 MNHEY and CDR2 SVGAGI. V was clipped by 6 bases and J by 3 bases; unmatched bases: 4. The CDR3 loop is CASRRDRGYTEAFF. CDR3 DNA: TGTGCCAGCAGGCGGGACAGGGGCTACACTGAAGCTTTCTTT.

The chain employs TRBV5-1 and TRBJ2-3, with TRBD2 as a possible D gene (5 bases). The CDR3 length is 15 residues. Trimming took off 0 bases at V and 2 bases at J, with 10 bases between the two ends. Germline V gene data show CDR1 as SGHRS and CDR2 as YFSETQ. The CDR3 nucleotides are TGCGCCAGCAGCTTGGTCGGACTTAACACAGATACGCAGTATTTT. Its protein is CASSLVGLNTDTQYF.

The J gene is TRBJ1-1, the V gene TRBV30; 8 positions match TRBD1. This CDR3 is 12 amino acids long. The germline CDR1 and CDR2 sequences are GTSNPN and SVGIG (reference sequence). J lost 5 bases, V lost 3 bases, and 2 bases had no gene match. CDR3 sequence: CAWRRTGTEAFF. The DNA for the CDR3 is TGTGCCTGGAGGAGGACAGGGACTGAAGCTTTCTTT.

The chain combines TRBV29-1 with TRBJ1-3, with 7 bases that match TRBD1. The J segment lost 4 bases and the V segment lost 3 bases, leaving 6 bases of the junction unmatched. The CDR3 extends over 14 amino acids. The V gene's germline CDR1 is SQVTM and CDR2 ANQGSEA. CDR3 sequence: CSVEGDSAGNTIYF. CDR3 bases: TGCAGCGTTGAGGGGGACAGCGCCGGAAACACCATATATTTT.

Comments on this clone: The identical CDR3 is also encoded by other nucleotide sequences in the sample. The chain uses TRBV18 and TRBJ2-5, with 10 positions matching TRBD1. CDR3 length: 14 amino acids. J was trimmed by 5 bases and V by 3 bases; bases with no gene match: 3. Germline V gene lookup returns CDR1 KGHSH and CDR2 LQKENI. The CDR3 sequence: CASSPGTGDETQYF. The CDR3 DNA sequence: TGTGCCAGCTCACCGGGGACAGGGGATGAGACCCAGTACTTC.

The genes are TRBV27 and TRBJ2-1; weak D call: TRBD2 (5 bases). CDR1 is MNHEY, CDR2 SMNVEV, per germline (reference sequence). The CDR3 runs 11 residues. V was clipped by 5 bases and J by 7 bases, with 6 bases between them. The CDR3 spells CASSTSNEQFF. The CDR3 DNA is TGTGCCAGCAGTACTAGTAATGAGCAGTTCTTC.

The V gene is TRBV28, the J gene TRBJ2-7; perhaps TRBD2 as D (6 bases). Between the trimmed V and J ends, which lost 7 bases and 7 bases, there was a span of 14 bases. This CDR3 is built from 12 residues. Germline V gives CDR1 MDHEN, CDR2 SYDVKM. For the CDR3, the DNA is TGTGCCAGCACCCCTTATGGGGGGGAGCAGTACTTC. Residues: CASTPYGGEQYF.

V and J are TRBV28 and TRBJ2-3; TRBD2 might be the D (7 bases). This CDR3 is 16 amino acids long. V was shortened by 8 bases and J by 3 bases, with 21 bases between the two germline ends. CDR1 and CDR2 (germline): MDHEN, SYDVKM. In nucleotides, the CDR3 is TGTGCCAGCCAAAACCGAGGGGGGGGAAGGACAGATACGCAGTATTTT. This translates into CASQNRGGGRTDTQYF.

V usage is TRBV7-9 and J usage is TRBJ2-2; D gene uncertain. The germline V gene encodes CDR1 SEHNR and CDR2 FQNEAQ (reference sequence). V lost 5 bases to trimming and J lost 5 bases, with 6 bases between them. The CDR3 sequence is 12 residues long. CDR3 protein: CASSENTGELFF. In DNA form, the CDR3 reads TGTGCCAGCAGCGAGAATACCGGGGAGCTGTTTTTT.